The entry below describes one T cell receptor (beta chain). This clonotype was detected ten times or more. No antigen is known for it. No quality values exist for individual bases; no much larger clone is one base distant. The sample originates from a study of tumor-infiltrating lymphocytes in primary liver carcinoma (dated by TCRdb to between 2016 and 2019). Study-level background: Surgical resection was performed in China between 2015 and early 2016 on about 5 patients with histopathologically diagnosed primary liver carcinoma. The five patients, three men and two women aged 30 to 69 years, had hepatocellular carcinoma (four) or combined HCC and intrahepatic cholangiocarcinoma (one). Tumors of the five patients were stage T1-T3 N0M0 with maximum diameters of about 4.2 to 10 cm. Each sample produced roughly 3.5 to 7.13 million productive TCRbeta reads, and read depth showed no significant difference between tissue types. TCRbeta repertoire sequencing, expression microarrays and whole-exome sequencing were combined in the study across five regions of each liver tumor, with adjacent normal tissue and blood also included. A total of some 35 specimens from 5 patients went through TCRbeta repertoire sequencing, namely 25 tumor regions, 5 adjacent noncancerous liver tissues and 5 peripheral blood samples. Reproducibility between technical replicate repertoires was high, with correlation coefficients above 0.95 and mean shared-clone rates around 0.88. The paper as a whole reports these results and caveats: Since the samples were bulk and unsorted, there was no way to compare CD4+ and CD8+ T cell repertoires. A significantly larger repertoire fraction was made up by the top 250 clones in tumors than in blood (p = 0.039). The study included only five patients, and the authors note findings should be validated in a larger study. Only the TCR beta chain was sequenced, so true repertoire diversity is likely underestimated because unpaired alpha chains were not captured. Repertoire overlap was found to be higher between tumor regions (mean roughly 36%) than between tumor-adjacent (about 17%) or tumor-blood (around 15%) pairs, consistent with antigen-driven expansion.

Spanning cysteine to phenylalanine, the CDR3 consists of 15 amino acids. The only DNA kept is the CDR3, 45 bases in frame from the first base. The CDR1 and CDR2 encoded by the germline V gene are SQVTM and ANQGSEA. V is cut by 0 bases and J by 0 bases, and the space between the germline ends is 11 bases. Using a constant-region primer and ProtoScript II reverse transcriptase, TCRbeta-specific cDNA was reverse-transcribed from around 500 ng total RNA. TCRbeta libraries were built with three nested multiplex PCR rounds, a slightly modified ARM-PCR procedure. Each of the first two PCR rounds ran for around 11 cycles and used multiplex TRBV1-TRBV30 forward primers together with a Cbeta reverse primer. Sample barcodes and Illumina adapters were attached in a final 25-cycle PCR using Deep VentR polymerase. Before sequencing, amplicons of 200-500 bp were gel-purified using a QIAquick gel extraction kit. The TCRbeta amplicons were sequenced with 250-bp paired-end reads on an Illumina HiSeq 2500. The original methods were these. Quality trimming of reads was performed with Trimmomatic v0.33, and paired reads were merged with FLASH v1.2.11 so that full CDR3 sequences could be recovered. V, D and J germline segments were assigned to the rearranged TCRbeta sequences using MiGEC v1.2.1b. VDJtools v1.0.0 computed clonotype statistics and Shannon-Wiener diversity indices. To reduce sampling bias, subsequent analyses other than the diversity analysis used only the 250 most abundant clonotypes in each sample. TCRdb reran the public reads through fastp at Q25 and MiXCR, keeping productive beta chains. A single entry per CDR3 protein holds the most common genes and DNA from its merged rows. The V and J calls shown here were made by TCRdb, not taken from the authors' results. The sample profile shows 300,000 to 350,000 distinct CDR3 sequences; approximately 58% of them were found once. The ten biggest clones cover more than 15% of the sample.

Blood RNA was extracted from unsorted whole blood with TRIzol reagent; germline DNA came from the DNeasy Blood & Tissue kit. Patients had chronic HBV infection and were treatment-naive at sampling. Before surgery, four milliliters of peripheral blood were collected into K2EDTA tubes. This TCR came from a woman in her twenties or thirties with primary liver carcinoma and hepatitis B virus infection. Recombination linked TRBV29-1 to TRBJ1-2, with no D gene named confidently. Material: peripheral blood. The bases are TGCAGCGTTGAAGATCAATGGGGTTCTAACTATGGCTACACCTTC. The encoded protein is CSVEDQWGSNYGYTF.